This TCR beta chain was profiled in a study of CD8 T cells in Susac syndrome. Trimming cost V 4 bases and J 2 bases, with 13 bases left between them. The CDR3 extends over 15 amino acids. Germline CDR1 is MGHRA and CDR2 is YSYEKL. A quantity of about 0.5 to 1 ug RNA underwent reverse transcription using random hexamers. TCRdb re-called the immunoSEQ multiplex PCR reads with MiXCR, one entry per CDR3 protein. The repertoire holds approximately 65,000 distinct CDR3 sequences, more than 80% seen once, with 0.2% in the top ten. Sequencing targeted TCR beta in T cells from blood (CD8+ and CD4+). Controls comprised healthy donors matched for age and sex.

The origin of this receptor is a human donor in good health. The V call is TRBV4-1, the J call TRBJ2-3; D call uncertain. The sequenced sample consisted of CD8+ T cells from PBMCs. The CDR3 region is CASSPQAHYTDTQYF. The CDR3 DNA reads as TGCGCCAGCAGCCCCCAGGCGCATTACACAGATACGCAGTATTTT.